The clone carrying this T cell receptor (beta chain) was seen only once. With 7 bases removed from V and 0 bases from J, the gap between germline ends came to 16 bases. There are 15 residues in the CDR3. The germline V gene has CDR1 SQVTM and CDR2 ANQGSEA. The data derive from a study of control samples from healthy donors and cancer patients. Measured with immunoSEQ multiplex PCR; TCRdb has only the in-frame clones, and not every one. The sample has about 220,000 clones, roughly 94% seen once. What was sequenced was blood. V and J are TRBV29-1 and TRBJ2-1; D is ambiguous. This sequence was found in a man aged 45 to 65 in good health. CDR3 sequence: CSADGTVSSYNEQFF. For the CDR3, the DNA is TGCAGCGCCGACGGCACCGTCAGCTCCTACAATGAGCAGTTCTTC.